The clone carrying this T cell receptor (beta chain) was counted a few times. Looked up from germline, CDR1 is GTSNPN and CDR2 is SVGIG (reference sequence). Trimming removed 1 base at V and 4 bases at J, with 14 bases between. This CDR3 is built from 15 residues. These data originate in a study of T cell changes during pregnancy in multiple sclerosis. Clones were read by immunoSEQ multiplex PCR, and TCRdb kept only the in-frame ones, dropping some. The profile covers about 85,000 clones, with 80% to 95% appearing a single time and 2.5% taken by the ten largest. The clonotype comes from a female donor with multiple sclerosis, enrolled in a pregnancy study. The chain has TRBV30 and TRBJ1-5, with unresolved D. The specimen was peripheral blood, collected in the first trimester of pregnancy. CDR3 sequence (DNA): TGTGCCTGGAGTGCCCCTCGACGGGGAAATCAGCCCCAGCATTTT. It codes for CAWSAPRRGNQPQHF.